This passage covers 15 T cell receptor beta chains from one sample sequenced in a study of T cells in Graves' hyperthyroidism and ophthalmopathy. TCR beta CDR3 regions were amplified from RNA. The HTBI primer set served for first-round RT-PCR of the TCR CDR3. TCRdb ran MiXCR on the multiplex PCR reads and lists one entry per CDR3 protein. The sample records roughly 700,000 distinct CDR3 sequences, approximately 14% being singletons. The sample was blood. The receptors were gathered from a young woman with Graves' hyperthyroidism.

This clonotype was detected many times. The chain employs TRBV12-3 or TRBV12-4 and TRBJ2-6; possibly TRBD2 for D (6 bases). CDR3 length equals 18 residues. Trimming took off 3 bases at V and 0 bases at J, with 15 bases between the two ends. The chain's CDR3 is CASSFSRGLNSGANVLTF. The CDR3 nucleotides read TGTGCCAGCAGTTTCTCCCGGGGACTGAACTCTGGGGCCAACGTCCTGACTTTC.

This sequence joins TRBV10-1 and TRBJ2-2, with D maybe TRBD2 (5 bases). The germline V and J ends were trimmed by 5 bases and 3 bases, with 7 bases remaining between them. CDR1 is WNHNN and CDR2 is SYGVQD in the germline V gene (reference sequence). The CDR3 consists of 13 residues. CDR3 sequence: CASSREYTGELFF. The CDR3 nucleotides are TGCGCCAGCAGTAGGGAGTACACCGGGGAGCTGTTTTTT.

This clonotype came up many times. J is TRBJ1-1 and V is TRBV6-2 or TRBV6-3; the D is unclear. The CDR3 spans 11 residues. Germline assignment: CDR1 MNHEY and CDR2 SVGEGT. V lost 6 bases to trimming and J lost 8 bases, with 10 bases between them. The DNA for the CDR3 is TGTGCCAGCAGATCTCGACCGGAAGCTTTCTTT. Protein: CASRSRPEAFF.

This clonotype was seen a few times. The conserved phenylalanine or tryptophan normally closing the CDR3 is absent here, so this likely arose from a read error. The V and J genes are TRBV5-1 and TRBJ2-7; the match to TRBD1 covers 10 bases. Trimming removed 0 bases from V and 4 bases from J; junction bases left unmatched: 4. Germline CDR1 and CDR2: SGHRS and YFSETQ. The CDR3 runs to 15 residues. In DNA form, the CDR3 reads TGCGCCAGCAGCTTGGTTGGGACAGGGGCGTACGAGCAGTACCTC. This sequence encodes CASSLVGTGAYEQYL.

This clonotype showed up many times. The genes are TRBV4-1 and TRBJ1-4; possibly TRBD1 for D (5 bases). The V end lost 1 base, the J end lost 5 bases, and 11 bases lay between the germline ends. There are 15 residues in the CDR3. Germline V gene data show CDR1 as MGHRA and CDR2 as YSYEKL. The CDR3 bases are TGCGCCAGCAGCCAAGTCCCAGGGCAGAATGAAAAACTGTTTTTT. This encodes CASSQVPGQNEKLFF.

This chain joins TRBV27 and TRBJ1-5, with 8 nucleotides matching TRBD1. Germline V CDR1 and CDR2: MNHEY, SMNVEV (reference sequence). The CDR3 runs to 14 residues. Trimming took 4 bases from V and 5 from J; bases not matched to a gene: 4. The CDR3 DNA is TGTGCCAGCAGTTCAAGACAGGGGTATCAGCCCCAGCATTTT. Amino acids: CASSSRQGYQPQHF.

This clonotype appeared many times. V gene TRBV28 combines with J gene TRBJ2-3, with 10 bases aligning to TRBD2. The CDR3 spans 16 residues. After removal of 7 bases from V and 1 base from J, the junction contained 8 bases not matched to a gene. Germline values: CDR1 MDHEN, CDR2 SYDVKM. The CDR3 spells CASTSGRILGTDTQYF. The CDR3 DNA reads TGTGCCAGCACTAGCGGGAGAATTCTTGGCACAGATACGCAGTATTTT.

The CDR3 is CASSLLTGTANTGELFF. The CDR3 DNA follows: TGCGCCAGCAGCCTTCTAACAGGGACCGCGAACACCGGGGAGCTGTTTTTT. The chain joins TRBV5-1 to TRBJ2-2; D might be TRBD1 (6 bases). Looked up from germline, CDR1 is SGHRS and CDR2 is YFSETQ. V was clipped by 4 bases and J by 0 bases, with 16 bases between them. The CDR3 loop spans 17 amino acids.

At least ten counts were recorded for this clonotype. DNA for the CDR3: TGTGCCAGCAGTTTAACAAGGCAGGTAGGAGAGACCCAGTACTTC. The encoded protein is CASSLTRQVGETQYF. The rearrangement links TRBV28 to TRBJ2-5; D uncertain. V was cut by 2 bases and J by 4 bases, with 14 bases left in between. This CDR3 is built from 15 residues. Germline CDR1 MDHEN, CDR2 SYDVKM.

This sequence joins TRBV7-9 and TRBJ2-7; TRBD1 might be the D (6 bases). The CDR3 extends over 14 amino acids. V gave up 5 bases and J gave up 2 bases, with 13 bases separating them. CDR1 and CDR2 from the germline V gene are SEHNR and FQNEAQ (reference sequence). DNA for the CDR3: TGTGCCAGCAGCCCCGGACAGACACCCTACGAGCAGTACTTC. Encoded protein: CASSPGQTPYEQYF.

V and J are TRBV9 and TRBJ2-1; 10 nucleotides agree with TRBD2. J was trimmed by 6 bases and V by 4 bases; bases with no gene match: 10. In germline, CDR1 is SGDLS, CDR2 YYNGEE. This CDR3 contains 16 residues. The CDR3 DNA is TGTGCCAGCAGCCAAACGCCGGGACTAGCGTTCAATGAGCAGTTCTTC. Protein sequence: CASSQTPGLAFNEQFF.

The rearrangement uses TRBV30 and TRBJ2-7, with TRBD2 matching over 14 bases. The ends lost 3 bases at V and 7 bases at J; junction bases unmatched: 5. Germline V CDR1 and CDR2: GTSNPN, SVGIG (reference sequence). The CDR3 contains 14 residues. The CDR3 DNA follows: TGTGCCTGGAGCCGACTAGCGGGAGGGCAAGAGCAGTACTTC. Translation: CAWSRLAGGQEQYF.

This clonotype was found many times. The CDR3 bases are TGTGCCAGCGGGACAGGCCTCTCCTACAATGAGCAGTTCTTC. Amino acid sequence: CASGTGLSYNEQFF. The chain carries TRBV7-2 and TRBJ2-1, with 8 bases that match TRBD1. Looked up from germline, CDR1 is SGHTA and CDR2 is FQGNSA. This CDR3 comprises 14 residues. The V gene end was trimmed by 8 bases and the J gene end by 0 bases; junction bases not matched to a gene: 3.

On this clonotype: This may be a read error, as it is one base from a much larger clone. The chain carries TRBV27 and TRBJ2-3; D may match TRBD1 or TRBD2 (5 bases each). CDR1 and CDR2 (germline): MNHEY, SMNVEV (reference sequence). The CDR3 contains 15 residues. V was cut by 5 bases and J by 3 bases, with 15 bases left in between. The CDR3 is CASSAQGPKTDTQYF. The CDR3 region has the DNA TGTGCCAGCAGTGCCCAGGGACCGAAAACAGATACGCAGTATTTT.

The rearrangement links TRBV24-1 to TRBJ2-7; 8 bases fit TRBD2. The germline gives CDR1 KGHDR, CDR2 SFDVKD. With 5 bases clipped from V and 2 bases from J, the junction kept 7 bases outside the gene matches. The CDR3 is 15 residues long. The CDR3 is CATSATGGGTYEQYF. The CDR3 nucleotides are TGTGCCACCAGTGCCACGGGAGGGGGAACCTACGAGCAGTACTTC.